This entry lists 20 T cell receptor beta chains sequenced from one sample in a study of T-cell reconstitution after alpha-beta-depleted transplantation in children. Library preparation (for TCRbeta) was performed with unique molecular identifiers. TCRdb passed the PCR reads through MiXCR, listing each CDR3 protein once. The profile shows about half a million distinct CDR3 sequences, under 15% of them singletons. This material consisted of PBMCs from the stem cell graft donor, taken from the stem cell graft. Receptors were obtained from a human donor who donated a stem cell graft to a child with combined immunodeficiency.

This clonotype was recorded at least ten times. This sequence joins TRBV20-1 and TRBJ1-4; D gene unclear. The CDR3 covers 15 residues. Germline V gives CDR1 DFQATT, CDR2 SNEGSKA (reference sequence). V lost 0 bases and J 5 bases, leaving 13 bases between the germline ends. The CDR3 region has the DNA TGCAGTGCTAGAGATTGGCAAGGGAACAATGAAAAACTGTTTTTT. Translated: CSARDWQGNNEKLFF.

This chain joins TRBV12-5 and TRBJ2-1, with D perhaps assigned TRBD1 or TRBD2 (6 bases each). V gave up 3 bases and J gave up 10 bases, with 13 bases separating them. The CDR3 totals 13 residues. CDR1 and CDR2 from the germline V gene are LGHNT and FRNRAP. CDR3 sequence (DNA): TGTGCTAGTGGTTTAGGGGGGCTAGGAGAGCAGTTCTTC. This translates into CASGLGGLGEQFF.

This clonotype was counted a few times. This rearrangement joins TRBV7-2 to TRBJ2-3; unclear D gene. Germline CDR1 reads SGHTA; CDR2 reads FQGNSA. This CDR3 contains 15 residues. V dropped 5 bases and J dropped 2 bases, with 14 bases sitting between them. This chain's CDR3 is CASSPRLVFTDTQYF. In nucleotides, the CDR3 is TGTGCCAGCAGCCCCCGACTGGTTTTCACAGATACGCAGTATTTT.

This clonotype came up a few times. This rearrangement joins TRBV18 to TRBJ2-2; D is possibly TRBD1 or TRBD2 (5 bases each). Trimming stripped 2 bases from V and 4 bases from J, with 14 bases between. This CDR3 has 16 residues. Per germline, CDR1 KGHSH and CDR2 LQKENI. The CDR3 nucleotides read TGTGCCAGCTCACCAGCTTCGGGACGGACCACCGGGGAGCTGTTTTTT. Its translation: CASSPASGRTTGELFF.

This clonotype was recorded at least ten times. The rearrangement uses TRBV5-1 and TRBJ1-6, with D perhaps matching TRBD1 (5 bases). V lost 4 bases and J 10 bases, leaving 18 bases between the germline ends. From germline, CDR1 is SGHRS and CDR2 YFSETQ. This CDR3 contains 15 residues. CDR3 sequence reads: CASSPEGATSSPLHF. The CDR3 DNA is TGCGCCAGCAGCCCAGAAGGGGCGACTAGCTCACCCCTCCACTTT.

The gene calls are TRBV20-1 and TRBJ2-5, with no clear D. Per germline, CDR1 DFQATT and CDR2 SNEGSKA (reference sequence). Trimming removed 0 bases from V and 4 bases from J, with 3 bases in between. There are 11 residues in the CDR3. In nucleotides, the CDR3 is TGCAGTGCTAGAGAACCAGAGACCCAGTACTTC. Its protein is CSAREPETQYF.

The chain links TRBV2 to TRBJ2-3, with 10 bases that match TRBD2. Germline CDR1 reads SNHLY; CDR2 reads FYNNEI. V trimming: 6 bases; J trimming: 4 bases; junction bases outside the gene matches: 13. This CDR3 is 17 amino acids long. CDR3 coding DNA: TGTGCCAGCAGCCAGCGGGAGCGGGAGGGCCGGGCAGATACGCAGTATTTT. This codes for CASSQREREGRADTQYF.

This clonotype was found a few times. The CDR3 protein is CASSGGQPSYEQYF. CDR3 nucleotides: TGTGCCAGCAGCGGAGGACAGCCCTCCTACGAGCAGTACTTC. The chain carries TRBV9 and TRBJ2-7; D may be TRBD1 (6 bases). Trimming left V 3 bases short and J 0 bases short, with 10 bases between. CDR1 and CDR2 (germline): SGDLS, YYNGEE. The CDR3 sequence is 14 residues long. Full variable domain (missing parts from reference TRBV9 and TRBJ2-7): DSGVTQTPKHLITATGQRVTLRCSPRSGDLSVYWYQQSLDQGLQFLIQYYNGEERAKGNILERFSAQQFPDLHSELNLSSLELGDSALYFCASSGGQPSYEQYFGPGTRLTVT.

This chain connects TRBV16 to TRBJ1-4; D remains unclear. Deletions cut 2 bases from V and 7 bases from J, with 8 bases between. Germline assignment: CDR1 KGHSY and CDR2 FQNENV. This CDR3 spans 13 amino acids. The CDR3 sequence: CASSQEFGEKLFF. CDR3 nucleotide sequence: TGTGCCAGCAGCCAAGAATTCGGTGAAAAACTGTTTTTT.

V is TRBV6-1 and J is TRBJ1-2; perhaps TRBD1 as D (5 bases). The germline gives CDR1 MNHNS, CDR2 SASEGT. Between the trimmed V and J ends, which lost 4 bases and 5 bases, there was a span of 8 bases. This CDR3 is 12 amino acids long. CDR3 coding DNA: TGTGCCAGCAGTGGACAGCGATATGGCTACACCTTC. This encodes CASSGQRYGYTF.

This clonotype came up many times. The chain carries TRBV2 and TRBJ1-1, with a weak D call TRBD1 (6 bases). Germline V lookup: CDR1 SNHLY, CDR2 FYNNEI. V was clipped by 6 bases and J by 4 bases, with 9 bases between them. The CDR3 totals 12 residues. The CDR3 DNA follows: TGTGCCAGCAGCGAACAGGGCACTGAAGCTTTCTTT. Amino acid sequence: CASSEQGTEAFF. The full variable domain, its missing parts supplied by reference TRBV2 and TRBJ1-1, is EPEVTQTPSHQVTQMGQEVILRCVPISNHLYFYWYRQILGQKVEFLVSFYNNEISEKSEIFDDQFSVERPDGSNFTLKIRSTKLEDSAMYFCASSEQGTEAFFGQGTRLTVV.

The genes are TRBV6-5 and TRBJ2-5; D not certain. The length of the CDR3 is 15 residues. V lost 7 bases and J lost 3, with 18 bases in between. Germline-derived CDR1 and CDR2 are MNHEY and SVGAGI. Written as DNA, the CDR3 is TGTGCCAGCATTTCGGACGGAAAACGTGAAGAGACCCAGTACTTC. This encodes CASISDGKREETQYF.

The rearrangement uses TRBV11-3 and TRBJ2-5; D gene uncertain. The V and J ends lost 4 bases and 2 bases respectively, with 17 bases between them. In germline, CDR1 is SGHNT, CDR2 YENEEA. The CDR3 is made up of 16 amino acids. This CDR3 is CASSSQPGPIQETQYF. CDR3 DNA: TGTGCCAGCAGCTCCCAACCGGGCCCTATACAAGAGACCCAGTACTTC.

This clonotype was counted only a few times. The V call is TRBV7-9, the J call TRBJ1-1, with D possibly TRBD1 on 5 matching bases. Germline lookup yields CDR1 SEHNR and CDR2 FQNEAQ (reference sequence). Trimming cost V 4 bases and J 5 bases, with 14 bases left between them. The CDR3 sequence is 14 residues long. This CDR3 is CASSSGGSVTEAFF. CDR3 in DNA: TGTGCCAGCAGCTCGGGGGGGTCCGTTACTGAAGCTTTCTTT.

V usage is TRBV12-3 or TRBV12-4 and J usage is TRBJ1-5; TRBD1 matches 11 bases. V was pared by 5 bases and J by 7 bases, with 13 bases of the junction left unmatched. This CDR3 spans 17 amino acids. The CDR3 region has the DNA TGTGCCAGCAGTGCCGCCGGACAGGGGGCGGGAAGGCAGCCCCAGCATTTT. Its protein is CASSAAGQGAGRQPQHF.

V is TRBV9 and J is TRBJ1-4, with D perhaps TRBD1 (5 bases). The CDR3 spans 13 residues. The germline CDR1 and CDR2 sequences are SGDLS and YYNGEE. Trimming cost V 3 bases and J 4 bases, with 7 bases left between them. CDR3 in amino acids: CASSGDFNEKLFF. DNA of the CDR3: TGTGCCAGCAGCGGGGACTTTAATGAAAAACTGTTTTTT.

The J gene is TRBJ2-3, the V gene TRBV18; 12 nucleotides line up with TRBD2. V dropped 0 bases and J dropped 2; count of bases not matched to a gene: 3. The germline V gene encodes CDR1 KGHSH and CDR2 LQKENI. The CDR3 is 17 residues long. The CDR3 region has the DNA TGTGCCAGCTCACCACCTGGGACTAGCGGGCCCACAGATACGCAGTATTTT. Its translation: CASSPPGTSGPTDTQYF.

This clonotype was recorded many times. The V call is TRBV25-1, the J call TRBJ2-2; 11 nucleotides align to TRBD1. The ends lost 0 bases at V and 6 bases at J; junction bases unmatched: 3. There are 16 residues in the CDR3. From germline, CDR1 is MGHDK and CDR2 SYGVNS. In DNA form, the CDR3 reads TGTGCCAGCAGTGAATATCTGGGACAGGGGGCCGGGGAGCTGTTTTTT. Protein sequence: CASSEYLGQGAGELFF.

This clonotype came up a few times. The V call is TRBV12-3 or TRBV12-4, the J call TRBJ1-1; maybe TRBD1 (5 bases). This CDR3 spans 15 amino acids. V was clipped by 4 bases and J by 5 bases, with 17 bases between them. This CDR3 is CASSSGPPSGTEAFF. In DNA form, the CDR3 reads TGTGCCAGCAGTTCAGGGCCGCCTAGTGGGACTGAAGCTTTCTTT.

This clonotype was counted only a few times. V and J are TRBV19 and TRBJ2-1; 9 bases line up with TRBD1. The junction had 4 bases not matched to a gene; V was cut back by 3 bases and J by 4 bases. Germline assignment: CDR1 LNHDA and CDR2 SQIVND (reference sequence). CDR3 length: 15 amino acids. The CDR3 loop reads CASSIAQGAYNEQFF. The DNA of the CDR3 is TGTGCCAGTAGTATTGCACAGGGGGCTTACAATGAGCAGTTCTTC.